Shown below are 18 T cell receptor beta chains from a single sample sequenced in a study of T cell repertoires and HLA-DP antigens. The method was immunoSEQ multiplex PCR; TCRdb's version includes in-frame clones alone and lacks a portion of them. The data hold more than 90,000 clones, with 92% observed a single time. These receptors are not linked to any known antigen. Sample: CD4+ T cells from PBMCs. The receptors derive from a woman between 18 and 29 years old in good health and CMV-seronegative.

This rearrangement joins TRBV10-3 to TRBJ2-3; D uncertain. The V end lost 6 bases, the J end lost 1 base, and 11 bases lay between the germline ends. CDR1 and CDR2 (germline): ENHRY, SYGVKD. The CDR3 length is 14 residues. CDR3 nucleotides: TGTGCCATCAGGAGAGCCCTGGGCACAGATACGCAGTATTTT. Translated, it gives CAIRRALGTDTQYF.

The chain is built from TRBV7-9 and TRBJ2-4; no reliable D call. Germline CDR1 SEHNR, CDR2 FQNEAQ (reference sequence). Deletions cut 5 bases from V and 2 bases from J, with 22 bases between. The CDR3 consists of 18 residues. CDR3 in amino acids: CASSPGPLVGETKNIQYF. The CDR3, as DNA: TGTGCCAGCAGCCCCGGGCCCTTGGTAGGCGAGACCAAAAACATTCAGTACTTC.

CDR3 region: CASSLDHTEAFF. The DNA for the CDR3 is TGTGCCAGCAGCTTGGATCACACTGAAGCTTTCTTT. J is TRBJ1-1 and V is TRBV5-4; no clear D gene. CDR1 SGHNT and CDR2 YYREEE come from the germline V gene (reference sequence). Trimming removed 0 bases from V and 3 bases from J, with 3 bases in between. CDR3 length: 12 residues.

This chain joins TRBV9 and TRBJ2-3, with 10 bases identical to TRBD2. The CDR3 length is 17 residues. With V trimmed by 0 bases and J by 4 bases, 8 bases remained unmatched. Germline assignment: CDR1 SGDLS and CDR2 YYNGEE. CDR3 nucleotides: TGTGCCAGCAGCGTAGAGGCCAGCGGGGGGGCCTCAGATACGCAGTATTTT. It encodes CASSVEASGGASDTQYF.

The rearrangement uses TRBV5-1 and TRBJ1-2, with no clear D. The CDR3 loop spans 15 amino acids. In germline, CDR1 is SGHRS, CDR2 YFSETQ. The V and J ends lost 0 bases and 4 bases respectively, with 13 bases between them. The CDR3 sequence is CASSLAGGGSYGYTF. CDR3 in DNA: TGCGCCAGCAGCTTGGCCGGCGGCGGGTCCTATGGCTACACCTTC. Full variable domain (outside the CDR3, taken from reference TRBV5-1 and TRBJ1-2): KAGVTQTPRYLIKTRGQQVTLSCSPISGHRSVSWYQQTPGQGLQFLFEYFSETQRNKGNFPGRFSGRQFSNSRSEMNVSTLELGDSALYLCASSLAGGGSYGYTFGSGTRLTVV.

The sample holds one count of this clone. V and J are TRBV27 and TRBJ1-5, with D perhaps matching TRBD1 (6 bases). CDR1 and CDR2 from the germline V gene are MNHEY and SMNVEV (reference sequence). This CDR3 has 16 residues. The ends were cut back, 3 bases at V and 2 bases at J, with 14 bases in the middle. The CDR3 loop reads CASSLEGGGGNQPQHF. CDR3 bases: TGTGCCAGCAGTTTGGAGGGAGGGGGGGGCAATCAGCCCCAGCATTTT.

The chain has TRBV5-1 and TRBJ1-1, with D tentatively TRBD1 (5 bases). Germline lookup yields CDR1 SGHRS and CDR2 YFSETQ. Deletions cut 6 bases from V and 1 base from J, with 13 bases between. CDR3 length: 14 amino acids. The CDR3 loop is CASTSLTENTEAFF. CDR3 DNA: TGCGCCAGCACATCCCTGACAGAGAACACTGAAGCTTTCTTT.

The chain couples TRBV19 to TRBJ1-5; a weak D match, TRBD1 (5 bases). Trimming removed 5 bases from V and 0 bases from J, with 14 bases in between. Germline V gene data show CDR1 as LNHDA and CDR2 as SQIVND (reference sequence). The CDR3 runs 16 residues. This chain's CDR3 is CASSATGGYSNQPQHF. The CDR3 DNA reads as TGTGCCAGTAGTGCCACAGGAGGTTATAGCAATCAGCCCCAGCATTTT.

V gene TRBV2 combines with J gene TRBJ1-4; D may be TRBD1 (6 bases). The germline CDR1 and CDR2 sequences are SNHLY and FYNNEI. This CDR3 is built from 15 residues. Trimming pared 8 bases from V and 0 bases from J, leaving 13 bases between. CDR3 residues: CASVRDIPTNEKLFF. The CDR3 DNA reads TGTGCCAGCGTAAGGGACATCCCAACTAATGAAAAACTGTTTTTT.

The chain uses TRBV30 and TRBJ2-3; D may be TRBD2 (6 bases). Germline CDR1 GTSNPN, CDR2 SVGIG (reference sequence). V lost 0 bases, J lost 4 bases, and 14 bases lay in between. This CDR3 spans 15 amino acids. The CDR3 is CAWSVRGGNADTQYF. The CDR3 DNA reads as TGTGCCTGGAGTGTACGTGGAGGGAATGCAGATACGCAGTATTTT.

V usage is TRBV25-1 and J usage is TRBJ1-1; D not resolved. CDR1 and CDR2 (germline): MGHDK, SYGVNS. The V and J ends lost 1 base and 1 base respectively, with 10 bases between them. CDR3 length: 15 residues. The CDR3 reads CASSEFGDGNTEAFF. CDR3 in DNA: TGTGCCAGCAGTGAATTTGGGGATGGGAACACTGAAGCTTTCTTT.

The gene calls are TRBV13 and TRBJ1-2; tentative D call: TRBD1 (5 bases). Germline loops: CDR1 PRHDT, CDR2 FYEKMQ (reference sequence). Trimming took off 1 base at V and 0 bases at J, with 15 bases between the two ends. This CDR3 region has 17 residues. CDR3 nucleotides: TGTGCCAGCAGCTTAGTCGTAGCTGGGGGAACTAACTATGGCTACACCTTC. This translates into CASSLVVAGGTNYGYTF. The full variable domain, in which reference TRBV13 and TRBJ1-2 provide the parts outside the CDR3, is AAGVIQSPRHLIKEKRETATLKCYPIPRHDTVYWYQQGPGQDPQFLISFYEKMQSDKGSIPDRFSAQQFSDYHSELNMSSLELGDSALYFCASSLVVAGGTNYGYTFGSGTRLTVV.

The CDR3 is CASSSHDPHNEQFF. The CDR3 DNA reads TGTGCCAGCAGTTCTCATGACCCCCACAATGAGCAGTTCTTC. The V call is TRBV28, the J call TRBJ2-1; D not certain. The V end lost 4 bases, the J end lost 5 bases, and 12 bases lay between the germline ends. Germline V gene data show CDR1 as MDHEN and CDR2 as SYDVKM. The CDR3 covers 14 residues.

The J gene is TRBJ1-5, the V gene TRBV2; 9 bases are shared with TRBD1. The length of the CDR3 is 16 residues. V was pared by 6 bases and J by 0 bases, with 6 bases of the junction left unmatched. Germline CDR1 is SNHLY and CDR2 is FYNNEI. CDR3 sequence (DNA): TGTGCCAGCAGCGCGGGACAGGGTTATAGCAATCAGCCCCAGCATTTT. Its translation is CASSAGQGYSNQPQHF.

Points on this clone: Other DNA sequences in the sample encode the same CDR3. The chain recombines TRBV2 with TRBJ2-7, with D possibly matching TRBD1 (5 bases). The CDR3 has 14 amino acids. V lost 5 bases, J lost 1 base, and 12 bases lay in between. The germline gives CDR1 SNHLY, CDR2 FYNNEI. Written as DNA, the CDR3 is TGTGCCAGCAGTCCCAGGGTGGGGTCCTACGAGCAGTACTTC. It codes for CASSPRVGSYEQYF. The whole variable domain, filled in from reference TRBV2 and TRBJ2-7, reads EPEVTQTPSHQVTQMGQEVILRCVPISNHLYFYWYRQILGQKVEFLVSFYNNEISEKSEIFDDQFSVERPDGSNFTLKIRSTKLEDSAMYFCASSPRVGSYEQYFGPGTRLTVT.

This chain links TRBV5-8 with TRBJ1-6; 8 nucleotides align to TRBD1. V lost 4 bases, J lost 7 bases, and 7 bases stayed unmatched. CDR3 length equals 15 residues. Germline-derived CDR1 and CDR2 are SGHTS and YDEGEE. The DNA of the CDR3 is TGTGCCAGCAGCGGGGGACAGGTTGGCAATTCACCCCTCCACTTT. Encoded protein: CASSGGQVGNSPLHF.

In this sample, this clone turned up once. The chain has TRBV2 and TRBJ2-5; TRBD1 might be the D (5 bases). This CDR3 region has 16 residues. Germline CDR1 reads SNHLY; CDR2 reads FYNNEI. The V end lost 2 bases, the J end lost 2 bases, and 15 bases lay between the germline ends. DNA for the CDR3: TGTGCCAGCAGTGAAAGGCAGGGTTTGGGGCAAGAGACCCAGTACTTC. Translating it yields CASSERQGLGQETQYF.

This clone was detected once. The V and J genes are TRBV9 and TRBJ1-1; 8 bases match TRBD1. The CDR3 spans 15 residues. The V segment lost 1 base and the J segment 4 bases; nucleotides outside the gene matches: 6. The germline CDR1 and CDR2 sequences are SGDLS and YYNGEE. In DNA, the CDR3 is TGTGCCAGCAGCGTAACAGGGGGTAGGACCACTGAAGCTTTCTTT. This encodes CASSVTGGRTTEAFF.